The 18 T cell receptor beta chains presented below share a single source sample, sequenced in a study of T cell responses to AZD1222 COVID-19 vaccine listed by TCRdb under 2021. Read against the paper, the sample's time point label means: about 28 days (+/-7) after the second vaccine dose. The method was the immunoSEQ multiplex PCR assay. TCRdb retrieved this table from immuneACCESS and kept in-frame rearrangements only. Not all clones are present; in checked studies, unresolved V genes account for under half, and no reason is known for the remainder. Recorded for this sample are roughly 140,000 clones; around 87% of them occurred a single time. Roughly a tenth of the sample lies in the top ten. Specimen: peripheral blood, collected 28 days after the second AZD1222 dose. All receptors derive from an adult who received the AZD1222 COVID-19 vaccine.

The J gene is TRBJ1-2, the V gene TRBV19; D is uncertain. In germline, CDR1 is LNHDA, CDR2 SQIVND (reference sequence). V shed 3 bases and J shed 3 bases, with 8 bases lying between them. The CDR3 length is 13 residues. CDR3 bases: TGTGCCAGTAGTATCCCGAAACACTATGGCTACACCTTC. This codes for CASSIPKHYGYTF.

The chain is built from TRBV2 and TRBJ2-5; 8 nucleotides align to TRBD2. Losses at the gene ends were 3 bases for V and 4 bases for J; bases not matched to a gene: 10. Germline V CDR1 and CDR2: SNHLY, FYNNEI. The length of the CDR3 is 16 residues. CDR3: CASSDPLRGAGETQYF. In DNA, the CDR3 is TGTGCCAGCAGTGACCCTTTGCGGGGGGCGGGAGAGACCCAGTACTTC.

The rearrangement links TRBV30 to TRBJ1-5; 12 nucleotides agree with TRBD1. CDR3 length: 16 amino acids. The J segment lost 6 bases and the V segment lost 2 bases, leaving 8 bases of the junction unmatched. Germline values: CDR1 GTSNPN, CDR2 SVGIG (reference sequence). The CDR3 DNA reads as TGTGCCTGGAGTAAGGGGACAGGGGGCAAGGTTCAGCCCCAGCATTTT. It is translated as CAWSKGTGGKVQPQHF.

The chain links TRBV28 to TRBJ1-6, with D possibly being TRBD1 (6 bases). CDR1 is MDHEN and CDR2 is SYDVKM in the germline V gene. Trimming stripped 6 bases from V and 8 bases from J, with 20 bases between. This CDR3 has 16 residues. The CDR3 here is CASSLGGAGGYSPLHF. The CDR3 DNA sequence: TGTGCCAGCAGCCTAGGGGGTGCTGGGGGGTATTCACCCCTCCACTTT.

This rearrangement joins TRBV29-1 to TRBJ2-1; 9 bases align to TRBD2. The CDR3 is 15 residues long. With 7 bases clipped from V and 5 bases from J, the junction kept 12 bases outside the gene matches. Germline loops: CDR1 SQVTM, CDR2 ANQGSEA. The chain's CDR3 is CSGALGSGRNNEQFF. CDR3 DNA sequence: TGCAGCGGGGCCCTAGGTAGCGGGAGAAACAATGAGCAGTTCTTC.

J is TRBJ2-1 and V is TRBV7-9, with a possible D match to TRBD1 (6 bases). The CDR3 extends over 16 amino acids. Trimming pared 1 base from V and 9 bases from J, leaving 19 bases between. CDR1 and CDR2 from the germline V gene are SEHNR and FQNEAQ (reference sequence). CDR3 amino acids: CASSLVSGSGVGEQFF. The CDR3 DNA follows: TGTGCCAGCAGCTTAGTTTCGGGTTCAGGGGTGGGTGAGCAGTTCTTC.

This sequence joins TRBV5-6 and TRBJ1-1, with D unclear. Looked up from germline, CDR1 is SGHDT and CDR2 is YYEEEE. Trimming cost V 1 base and J 0 bases, with 7 bases left between them. The CDR3 has 14 residues. This CDR3 is CASSLLGVNTEAFF. CDR3 coding DNA: TGTGCCAGCAGCTTGCTCGGGGTGAACACTGAAGCTTTCTTT.

The chain combines TRBV6-1 with TRBJ1-6, with 8 bases lining up with TRBD1. Germline V gene sequence: CDR1 MNHNS, CDR2 SASEGT. V lost 0 bases and J lost 6; bases outside the gene matches: 4. This CDR3 is built from 16 residues. The CDR3, as DNA: TGTGCCAGCAGTGAAGCGGAACAGGGGGGTAATTCACCCCTCCACTTT. Its protein is CASSEAEQGGNSPLHF.

The chain has TRBV5-6 and TRBJ1-1, with 8 bases matching TRBD1. The germline CDR1 and CDR2 sequences are SGHDT and YYEEEE. Trimming at V came to 3 bases and at J to 2 bases, leaving 12 bases not matched to a gene. The CDR3 sequence is 17 residues long. The CDR3 DNA reads as TGTGCCAGCAGCTGGGGGGGACAGGCTTTGAAAAACACTGAAGCTTTCTTT. As protein: CASSWGGQALKNTEAFF.

CDR3 amino acids: CASSLASGYSYEQYF. Written as DNA, the CDR3 is TGCGCCAGCAGCTTAGCGAGCGGGTACTCCTACGAGCAGTACTTC. The chain links TRBV5-1 to TRBJ2-7; perhaps TRBD2 as D (6 bases). Per the germline V gene, CDR1 is SGHRS and CDR2 is YFSETQ. The CDR3 length is 15 residues. Trimming shortened V by 2 bases and J by 0 bases, and 12 bases separated the two germline ends.

V and J are TRBV6-5 and TRBJ2-7, with 7 bases aligning to TRBD2. CDR1 is MNHEY, CDR2 SVGAGI, per germline. The CDR3 length is 15 residues. With 2 bases clipped from V and 2 bases from J, the junction kept 6 bases outside the gene matches. CDR3 coding DNA: TGTGCCAGCAGTTACGGGGCGGGAGAGACCTACGAGCAGTACTTC. This sequence encodes CASSYGAGETYEQYF.

The chain recombines TRBV5-1 with TRBJ2-5; tentative D call: TRBD2 (6 bases). The CDR3 is 13 residues long. Germline V gives CDR1 SGHRS, CDR2 YFSETQ. V was pared by 4 bases and J by 1 base, with 8 bases between. The CDR3 coding sequence is TGCGCCAGCAGCCTCGGGAGCCAAGAGACCCAGTACTTC. Residues: CASSLGSQETQYF.

The J gene is TRBJ2-1, the V gene TRBV5-1, with D tentatively TRBD2 (9 bases). In germline, CDR1 is SGHRS, CDR2 YFSETQ. This CDR3 region has 19 residues. Between the trimmed V and J ends, which lost 2 bases and 6 bases, there was a span of 27 bases. DNA for the CDR3: TGCGCCAGCAGCTTCTTCCCAGGGGGCTTGTTAGCGGGAGTCAATGAGCAGTTCTTC. Protein product: CASSFFPGGLLAGVNEQFF.

The chain links TRBV1 to TRBJ2-7; the tabulated D call, TRBD1, remains unverified against the DNA. TRBV1 is marked as a pseudogene. This CDR3 has 9 residues. The chain's CDR3 is CTSSQDGPF. The CDR3 nucleotides read TGCACCAGCAGCCAAGATGGCCCCTTC.

The V call is TRBV19, the J call TRBJ1-4; D call uncertain. The CDR3 has 16 residues. Between the trimmed V and J ends, which lost 8 bases and 5 bases, there was a span of 21 bases. From germline, CDR1 is LNHDA and CDR2 SQIVND (reference sequence). The CDR3 DNA reads as TGTGCCAGTGGTCCACGGGCCCCAGGAGCAAATGAAAAACTGTTTTTT. Protein: CASGPRAPGANEKLFF.

The DNA for the CDR3 is TGTGCCACCAAGTCCTCGGGGGCTAGCACTGAAGCTTTCTTT. Translation: CATKSSGASTEAFF. The chain uses TRBV7-2 and TRBJ1-1, with D possibly matching TRBD1 (6 bases). Trimming removed 10 bases at V and 4 bases at J, with 19 bases between. The CDR3 covers 14 residues. The germline gives CDR1 SGHTA, CDR2 FQGNSA.

This clone was counted once. This chain connects TRBV2 to TRBJ1-5; no definite D call. Trimming left V 3 bases short and J 9 bases short, with 12 bases between. CDR1 and CDR2 (germline): SNHLY, FYNNEI. The CDR3 length is 13 residues. The CDR3 coding sequence is TGTGCCAGCAGTGAGGGATGGGGTACGCCCCAGCATTTT. It encodes CASSEGWGTPQHF.

The chain joins TRBV28 to TRBJ2-1; D is ambiguous. Trimming took 1 base from V and 5 from J, leaving 6 bases between them. From germline, CDR1 is MDHEN and CDR2 SYDVKM. The CDR3 length is 13 residues. The CDR3 loop is CASSLSRDNEQFF. The CDR3 DNA follows: TGTGCCAGCAGTTTATCCCGGGACAATGAGCAGTTCTTC.